This T cell receptor beta chain comes out of a study of blood T cells in healthy people across ages. Study results and limitations: Per million T cells, TCR beta diversity dropped roughly linearly as age increased.

This clonotype was counted between two and nine times. Its matching antigen is unknown. A second roughly 7 to 12 cycle PCR used barcoded and J-beta primers. Each CDR3 protein is one row after TCRdb ran MiXCR on the 5' RACE reads. The sample holds hundreds of thousands of distinct CDR3 sequences, about 54% seen once. CDR1 is KGHDR and CDR2 is SFDVKD in the germline V gene. V shed 9 bases, J shed 2 bases, and the junction held 4 bases outside the gene matches. The CDR3 spans 14 residues. This clonotype was obtained from a man aged 55 to 70 in good health. Sequenced material: blood. This chain uses TRBV24-1 with TRBJ2-3; 10 nucleotides agree with TRBD2. CDR3 loop: CATSSGGDTDTQYF. CDR3 nucleotide sequence: TGTGCCACCTCAAGCGGGGGGGACACAGATACGCAGTATTTT.